This passage covers 32 T cell receptor beta chains from one sample sequenced in a study of neurological immune-mediated disorders. TCRdb called the 5' RACE reads again in MiXCR, with one record for every CDR3 protein. Among over 50,000 distinct CDR3 sequences listed, 3% to 4% were seen once. The sample consisted of PBMCs. The receptors here all came from a man aged 35-49 years with multiple sclerosis.

This clonotype has at least ten counts. This chain links TRBV5-5 with TRBJ1-5; D not certain. Trimming took off 1 base at V and 4 bases at J, with 27 bases between the two ends. Germline lookup yields CDR1 SGHKS and CDR2 YYEKEE (reference sequence). The CDR3 runs to 20 residues. The CDR3 protein is CASSLKAPSKGNIWNQPQHF. DNA of the CDR3: TGTGCCAGCAGCTTGAAGGCCCCCTCCAAGGGAAATATTTGGAATCAGCCCCAGCATTTT.

Ten or more counts support this clonotype. This sequence joins TRBV24-1 and TRBJ1-1; D might be TRBD1 (6 bases). There are 13 residues in the CDR3. Trimming cost V 1 base and J 5 bases, with 7 bases left between them. CDR1 and CDR2 (germline): KGHDR, SFDVKD. The chain's CDR3 is CATSDFQGTEAFF. For the CDR3, the DNA is TGTGCCACCAGTGATTTTCAGGGGACTGAAGCTTTCTTT.

This clonotype was seen ten or more times. This chain connects TRBV21-1 to TRBJ1-6; TRBD1 is taken as the D call from the table, unchecked against the DNA. TRBV21-1 is reported as a pseudogene. The CDR3 spans 17 residues. As DNA, the CDR3 is TGTGCCAGCAGCAATGGGGGACAGTTTCACTATAATTCACCCCTCAACTTT. Translated, it gives CASSNGGQFHYNSPLNF.

This clonotype was seen ten or more times. V is TRBV7-8 and J is TRBJ2-3, with D hard to call. CDR3 size: 11 residues. Trimming took 7 bases from V and 8 from J, leaving 10 bases between them. The V gene's germline CDR1 is SGHVS and CDR2 FQNEAQ. CDR3: CASKSTGTQYF. The DNA of the CDR3 is TGTGCCAGCAAATCGACGGGTACGCAGTATTTT.

This clonotype was recorded a few times. The rearrangement links TRBV2 to TRBJ1-3; D is uncertain. With 3 bases removed from V and 3 bases from J, the gap between germline ends came to 6 bases. Germline values: CDR1 SNHLY, CDR2 FYNNEI. The CDR3 loop spans 13 amino acids. CDR3 sequence (DNA): TGTGCCAGCAGTGAGGGAGGTGGAAACACCATATATTTT. It translates to CASSEGGGNTIYF. Variable domain in full (rest from reference TRBV2 and TRBJ1-3): EPEVTQTPSHQVTQMGQEVILRCVPISNHLYFYWYRQILGQKVEFLVSFYNNEISEKSEIFDDQFSVERPDGSNFTLKIRSTKLEDSAMYFCASSEGGGNTIYFGEGSWLTVV.

This clonotype was seen many times. Here the CDR3 DNA reads TGCAGTGCTCCCGAGGAGGGGGATTGGCATACGCAGTATTTT. Translation gives CSAPEEGDWHTQYF. The rearrangement joins TRBV20-1 to TRBJ2-3, with D perhaps TRBD1 or TRBD2 (6 bases each). Trimming removed 5 bases at V and 7 bases at J, with 19 bases between. Per germline, CDR1 DFQATT and CDR2 SNEGSKA (reference sequence). This CDR3 is built from 14 residues.

This clonotype was detected many times. V and J are TRBV11-2 and TRBJ2-1; possible D gene TRBD1, 5 bases. Between the trimmed V and J ends, which lost 0 bases and 7 bases, there was a span of 16 bases. This CDR3 spans 16 amino acids. CDR1 and CDR2 (germline): SGHAT, FQNNGV. CDR3 in amino acids: CASSLDLSPGWNEQFF. CDR3 in DNA: TGTGCCAGCAGCTTAGATCTAAGTCCAGGGTGGAATGAGCAGTTCTTC.

This clonotype was picked up a small number of times. This is likely a read error, given that the CDR3 carries no conserved phenylalanine or tryptophan at its end. The V call is TRBV7-3, the J call TRBJ1-6; weak D call: TRBD1 (5 bases). V was trimmed by 5 bases and J by 9 bases, leaving 11 bases between them. The germline V gene has CDR1 SGHTA and CDR2 FQGTGA. The CDR3 loop spans 13 amino acids. Here the CDR3 DNA reads TGTGCCAGCAGCGCCCGCGGGGGTTCACCCCTCCACTGT. Translated, it gives CASSARGGSPLHC.

This clonotype was found many times. The chain carries TRBV5-6 and TRBJ1-1; D might be TRBD1 (6 bases). Germline V gene sequence: CDR1 SGHDT, CDR2 YYEEEE. This CDR3 has 15 residues. The V and J ends lost 0 bases and 0 bases respectively, with 9 bases between them. The CDR3 DNA is TGTGCCAGCAGCTTGGTGGGGGACATGAACACTGAAGCTTTCTTT. It translates to CASSLVGDMNTEAFF.

This clonotype was detected a few times. Possible read error: a much larger clone is one base away. The chain joins TRBV6-2 or TRBV6-3 to TRBJ2-7; D is ambiguous. V was pared by 0 bases and J by 2 bases, with 5 bases between. This CDR3 contains 13 residues. Per the germline V gene, CDR1 is MNHEY and CDR2 is SVGEGT. DNA for the CDR3: TGTGCCAGCAGTTACTCGACGCCCTACGAGCAGTACTTC. This translates into CASSYSTPYEQYF.

This clonotype was observed a few times. The chain couples TRBV12-3 or TRBV12-4 to TRBJ2-7, with a weak D call TRBD1 (5 bases). V shed 5 bases and J shed 4 bases, with 15 bases lying between them. The CDR3 has 14 amino acids. CDR3 region: CASSLRARQYEQYV. CDR3 coding DNA: TGTGCCAGCAGTCTCAGGGCTAGGCAATACGAGCAGTACGTC.

There are many counts of this clonotype. CDR3 sequence: CATSRVRGGTSGHTGELFF. In nucleotides, the CDR3 is TGTGCCACCAGCAGAGTCCGAGGGGGGACTAGCGGGCACACCGGGGAGCTGTTTTTT. V and J are TRBV15 and TRBJ2-2, with 12 bases that match TRBD2. V trimming: 1 base; J trimming: 3 bases; junction bases outside the gene matches: 9. Germline V gives CDR1 LNHNV, CDR2 YYDKDF (reference sequence). The CDR3 is 19 residues long.

This clonotype has a count of ten or more. The rearrangement links TRBV18 to TRBJ2-7; 8 positions match TRBD1. The V gene end was trimmed by 3 bases and the J gene end by 3 bases; junction bases not matched to a gene: 10. CDR1 is KGHSH, CDR2 LQKENI, per germline. This CDR3 region has 16 residues. DNA of the CDR3: TGTGCCAGCTCACCTAAAGGGGGACAGGTGGGCTACGAGCAGTACTTC. The encoded protein is CASSPKGGQVGYEQYF.

This clonotype has at least ten counts. This chain uses TRBV10-3 with TRBJ2-1; TRBD2 agrees at 8 bases. The J segment lost 4 bases and the V segment lost 6 bases, leaving 5 bases of the junction unmatched. In germline, CDR1 is ENHRY, CDR2 SYGVKD. This CDR3 has 14 residues. In DNA form, the CDR3 reads TGTGCCATCAGGGAGCCGGGAGGGTACAATGAGCAGTTCTTC. Its translation: CAIREPGGYNEQFF.

There are a few counts of this clonotype. The CDR3 DNA sequence: TGTGCCAGCAGCCCACCCGAATTCACCGGGGAGCTGTTTTTT. This encodes CASSPPEFTGELFF. The V gene is TRBV5-4, the J gene TRBJ2-2; D gene uncertain. CDR1 is SGHNT and CDR2 is YYREEE in the germline V gene (reference sequence). Trimming took off 4 bases at V and 4 bases at J, with 11 bases between the two ends. The CDR3 runs 14 residues.

This clonotype has at least ten counts. The CDR3 region is CASSLWGALNTEAFF. The CDR3 DNA reads TGTGCCAGCAGTTTGTGGGGGGCGCTTAATACTGAAGCTTTCTTT. The V gene is TRBV12-3 or TRBV12-4, the J gene TRBJ1-1, with a weak D call TRBD1 (6 bases). The V end was cut by 3 bases, the J end by 5 bases, with 16 bases between. This CDR3 contains 15 residues.

This clonotype was detected many times. V usage is TRBV20-1 and J usage is TRBJ2-3; TRBD1 or TRBD2 may be the D gene (5 bases each). Germline lookup yields CDR1 DFQATT and CDR2 SNEGSKA (reference sequence). The CDR3 has 19 residues. V lost 0 bases and J lost 2, with 24 bases in between. The CDR3 sequence is CSARDRYGHNSVSTDTQYF. CDR3 nucleotides: TGCAGTGCTAGAGATCGTTACGGACATAATAGCGTATCCACAGATACGCAGTATTTT.

The sample holds many counts of this clonotype. J is TRBJ2-7 and V is TRBV20-1; D uncertain. Germline assignment: CDR1 DFQATT and CDR2 SNEGSKA (reference sequence). The V gene lost 3 bases and the J gene lost 4 bases, with 7 bases spanning the gap. The CDR3 runs to 11 residues. Here the CDR3 DNA reads TGCAGTGCTAGGCCCCAGTACGAGCAGTACTTC. As protein: CSARPQYEQYF.

This clonotype was seen ten or more times. V and J are TRBV25-1 and TRBJ2-7; D remains ambiguous. The CDR3 runs 12 residues. Germline-derived CDR1 and CDR2 are MGHDK and SYGVNS. Trimming took 3 bases from V and 3 from J, leaving 6 bases between them. CDR3 sequence: CASSEKGYEQYF. The CDR3, as DNA: TGTGCCAGCAGTGAGAAGGGCTACGAGCAGTACTTC.

Many counts were recorded for this clonotype. The gene calls are TRBV15 and TRBJ1-1, with D unresolved. From germline, CDR1 is LNHNV and CDR2 YYDKDF (reference sequence). Trimming shortened V by 1 base and J by 0 bases, and 6 bases separated the two germline ends. The CDR3 sequence is 14 residues long. The CDR3 coding sequence is TGTGCCACCAGCAGAGCGTCTATGAACACTGAAGCTTTCTTT. It codes for CATSRASMNTEAFF.

This clonotype has at least ten counts. The genes are TRBV20-1 and TRBJ2-3, with 7 bases lining up with TRBD2. The ends lost 0 bases at V and 0 bases at J; junction bases unmatched: 18. This CDR3 comprises 20 residues. Germline lookup yields CDR1 DFQATT and CDR2 SNEGSKA (reference sequence). CDR3 DNA: TGCAGTGCTAGAGATGGGCTAAGCGGGGCACCCCGTTCTAGCACAGATACGCAGTATTTT. Amino acid sequence: CSARDGLSGAPRSSTDTQYF.

About this clonotype itself: One base away lies a much larger clone, so this may be a sequencing read error. V is TRBV7-7 and J is TRBJ2-2, with D hard to call. The CDR3 consists of 11 residues. Germline V CDR1 and CDR2: SSHAT, FNYEAQ (reference sequence). CDR3 sequence reads: CANSNTGELFF. The CDR3 coding sequence is TGTGCCAACAGCAACACCGGGGAGCTGTTTTTT.

This clonotype has a count of ten or more. The rearrangement uses TRBV30 and TRBJ1-4, with 8 bases that match TRBD1. The CDR3 totals 17 residues. Trimming took 1 base from V and 3 from J; bases not matched to a gene: 10. Per germline, CDR1 GTSNPN and CDR2 SVGIG (reference sequence). The chain's CDR3 is CAWSATQGAWSNEKLFF. CDR3 sequence (DNA): TGTGCCTGGAGTGCCACCCAGGGGGCTTGGTCTAATGAAAAACTGTTTTTT.

This clonotype was seen at least ten times. J is TRBJ1-4 and V is TRBV11-2, with TRBD1 identical over 7 bases. CDR1 is SGHAT and CDR2 is FQNNGV in the germline V gene. The CDR3 is 14 residues long. J lost 7 bases, V lost 5 bases, and 7 bases had no gene match. The CDR3 DNA is TGTGCCAGCAGCCCCCAGGGGGGGGTTGAAAAACTGTTTTTT. Its protein is CASSPQGGVEKLFF. The entire variable domain, with the rest obtained from reference TRBV11-2 and TRBJ1-4, is as follows: EAGVAQSPRYKIIEKRQSVAFWCNPISGHATLYWYQQILGQGPKLLIQFQNNGVVDDSQLPKDRFSAERLKGVDSTLKIQPAKLEDSAVYLCASSPQGGVEKLFFGSGTQLSVL.

This clonotype was seen repeatedly, ten times or more. V is TRBV3-1 and J is TRBJ1-5; D remains ambiguous. CDR1 and CDR2 (germline): LGHDT, YNNKEL (reference sequence). The V and J ends lost 3 bases and 0 bases respectively, with 6 bases between them. This CDR3 region has 14 residues. The CDR3 DNA is TGTGCCAGCAGCCACCAGGATAGCAATCAGCCCCAGCATTTT. This codes for CASSHQDSNQPQHF.

This clonotype was seen many times. This chain joins TRBV10-3 and TRBJ1-3; possibly TRBD1 for D (5 bases). Germline V CDR1 and CDR2: ENHRY, SYGVKD. Trimming left V 6 bases short and J 4 bases short, with 10 bases between. This CDR3 is 13 amino acids long. This chain's CDR3 is CAISRVDGNTIYF. The CDR3, as DNA: TGTGCCATCAGCAGGGTGGACGGAAACACCATATATTTT.

At least ten counts were recorded for this clonotype. CDR3: CSATVAGQETQYF. As DNA, the CDR3 is TGCAGTGCTACTGTGGCGGGCCAAGAGACCCAGTACTTC. The chain combines TRBV20-1 with TRBJ2-5; maybe TRBD2 (5 bases). CDR3 size: 13 residues. Looked up from germline, CDR1 is DFQATT and CDR2 is SNEGSKA (reference sequence). Deletions cut 4 bases from V and 1 base from J, with 10 bases between.

This clonotype has a count of ten or more. The chain employs TRBV6-2 or TRBV6-3 and TRBJ2-1; 13 nucleotides line up with TRBD2. Looked up from germline, CDR1 is MNHEY and CDR2 is SVGEGT. The CDR3 is 17 residues long. Trimming removed 6 bases from V and 4 bases from J; junction bases left unmatched: 9. CDR3 nucleotides: TGTGCCAGCAGCACAAACCAGGGACTAGCGGGGTACAATGAGCAGTTCTTC. The encoded protein is CASSTNQGLAGYNEQFF.

Ten or more counts support this clonotype. The chain joins TRBV29-1 to TRBJ2-1, with 10 bases identical to TRBD2. The trim removed 0 bases at V and 4 bases at J, leaving 6 bases unmatched. Germline V gives CDR1 SQVTM, CDR2 ANQGSEA. The CDR3 sequence is 16 residues long. As DNA, the CDR3 is TGCAGCGTTGAAGATCCAGCGGGGGGGCCTTACAATGAGCAGTTCTTC. Encoded protein: CSVEDPAGGPYNEQFF.

This clonotype was seen many times. CDR3 coding DNA: TGCGCCAGCAGTGAGAGGACGCTAGCCCCCTACAATGAGCAGTTCTTC. Protein product: CASSERTLAPYNEQFF. The chain combines TRBV10-1 with TRBJ2-1; TRBD2 might be the D (5 bases). Germline loops: CDR1 WNHNN, CDR2 SYGVQD (reference sequence). The CDR3 runs 16 residues. Trimming stripped 2 bases from V and 2 bases from J, with 13 bases between.

The chain joins TRBV5-5 to TRBJ2-3; TRBD1 agrees at 7 bases. CDR1 and CDR2 from the germline V gene are SGHKS and YYEKEE (reference sequence). V gave up 3 bases and J gave up 2 bases; unmatched junction bases: 3. The CDR3 runs to 14 residues. The CDR3 region has the DNA TGTGCCAGCAGCTCGGGACAGATCACAGATACGCAGTATTTT. It encodes CASSSGQITDTQYF.

This clonotype was counted ten times or more. The chain uses TRBV7-3 and TRBJ2-1; tentatively, D is TRBD1 (6 bases). This CDR3 has 16 residues. Trimming took off 2 bases at V and 9 bases at J, with 20 bases between the two ends. The germline V gene encodes CDR1 SGHTA and CDR2 FQGTGA. Written as DNA, the CDR3 is TGTGCCAGCAGCTTATATGGGACAACCACGGGGAGTGAGCAGTTCTTC. It codes for CASSLYGTTTGSEQFF.